Here is one T cell receptor (beta chain) with its context. This CDR3 spans 15 amino acids. Germline V gives CDR1 MNHEY, CDR2 SMNVEV (reference sequence). The V gene lost 3 bases and the J gene lost 3 bases, with 12 bases spanning the gap. Positively selected for CCR7, the CD45RO-negative cells used as naive CD8 cells excluded terminally differentiated effector memory CD45RA+ cells. All donors were Caucasian adults living in Nashville, Tennessee. The data derive from a study of shared clonotypes between healthy human individuals. Every subset had its genomic DNA shared out evenly among several immunoSEQ plates. For sorted subsets, about 0.2 ug DNA per replicate equaled about 31,000 T cell genomes. Clones were read by immunoSEQ multiplex PCR, and TCRdb kept only the in-frame ones, dropping some. Among about 2.1 million clones listed, 80% to 95% were seen once.

The sequence came from a man aged 18 to 30 in good health. Some clones in this sample may be carry-over from other donors' samples. The chain carries TRBV27 and TRBJ2-1; weak D call: TRBD2 (5 bases). Sequencing used naive CD8+ T cells from PBMCs. CDR3 coding DNA: TGTGCCAGCAGTTTTGACTACTCCATCTACAATGAGCAGTTCTTC. Its translation is CASSFDYSIYNEQFF.